This T cell receptor beta chain was observed in a study of T cell responses to AZD1222 COVID-19 vaccine. Sequenced by immunoSEQ multiplex PCR; TCRdb stores in-frame clones only, minus some. The table lists fewer than 180,000 clones, around 90% of them singletons, with approximately 3.5% in the top ten. Worth noting for this clone: As yet, its antigen is unknown.

Study-wide results and caveats: Spike-specific TCRs gained breadth and depth after people received two AZD1222 doses.

The specimen was peripheral blood, collected 28 days after the second AZD1222 dose. The TCR was taken from an adult who received the AZD1222 COVID-19 vaccine.

CDR3 sequence reads: CASSIPGTGVAKNIQYF. CDR3 sequence (DNA): TGTGCCAGTAGTATCCCTGGGACAGGGGTAGCCAAAAACATTCAGTACTTC. The chain links TRBV19 to TRBJ2-4, with 10 bases that match TRBD1. This CDR3 region has 17 residues. Germline V gives CDR1 LNHDA, CDR2 SQIVND (reference sequence). V lost 3 bases and J lost 0; bases outside the gene matches: 5.